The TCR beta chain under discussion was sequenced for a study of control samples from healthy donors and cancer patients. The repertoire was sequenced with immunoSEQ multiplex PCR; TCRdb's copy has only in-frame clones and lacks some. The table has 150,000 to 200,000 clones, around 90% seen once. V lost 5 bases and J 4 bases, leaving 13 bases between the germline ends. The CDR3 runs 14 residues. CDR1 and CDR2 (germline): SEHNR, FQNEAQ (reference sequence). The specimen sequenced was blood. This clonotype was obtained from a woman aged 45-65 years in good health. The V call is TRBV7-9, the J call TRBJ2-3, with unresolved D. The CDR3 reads CASSHDSVADTQYF. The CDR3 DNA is TGTGCCAGCAGCCACGATTCTGTCGCAGATACGCAGTATTTT.